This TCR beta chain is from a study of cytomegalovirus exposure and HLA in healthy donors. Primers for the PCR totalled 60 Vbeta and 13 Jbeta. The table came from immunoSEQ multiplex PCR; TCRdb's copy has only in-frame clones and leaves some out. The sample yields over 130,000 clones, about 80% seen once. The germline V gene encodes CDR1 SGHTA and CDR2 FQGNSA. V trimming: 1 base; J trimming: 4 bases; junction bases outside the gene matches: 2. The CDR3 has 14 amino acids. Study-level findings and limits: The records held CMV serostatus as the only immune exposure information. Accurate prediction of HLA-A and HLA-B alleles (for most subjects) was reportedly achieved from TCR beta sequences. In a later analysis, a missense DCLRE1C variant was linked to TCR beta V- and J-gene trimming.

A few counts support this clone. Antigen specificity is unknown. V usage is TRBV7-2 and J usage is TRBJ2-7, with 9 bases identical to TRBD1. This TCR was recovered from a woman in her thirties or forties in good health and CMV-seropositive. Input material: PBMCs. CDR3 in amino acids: CASSLEGQGYEQYF. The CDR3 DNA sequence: TGTGCCAGCAGCTTAGAGGGACAGGGATACGAGCAGTACTTC.